The source of this TCR gamma chain is a study of gamma-delta chains in newborns, infants, children. Study-level background: Innate gammadelta T cells reportedly expand polyclonally right after birth, driven by microbial exposure, per the title.

CDR1 VTNTFY and CDR2 YDVSTARD come from the germline V gene (reference sequence). The CDR3 runs 17 residues. After removal of 0 bases from V and 1 base from J, the junction contained 8 bases not matched to a gene. TCRdb re-analyzed the reads via CATT. The sample has about 1,300 gamma-chain clones, approximately 71% seen once; the top ten hold under 40%. The clonotype comes from a child who was a newborn, infant or young child, either healthy, febrile or measles-vaccinated (not recorded which). V and J are TRGV3 and TRGJP2. TCRdb does not report a J gene; here it was assigned by matching the DNA to germline references. What was sequenced was blood. Here the CDR3 reads CATWDRRDGSSDWIKTF. CDR3 bases: TGTGCCACCTGGGACAGGCGTGATGGTAGTAGTGATTGGATCAAGACGTTT.